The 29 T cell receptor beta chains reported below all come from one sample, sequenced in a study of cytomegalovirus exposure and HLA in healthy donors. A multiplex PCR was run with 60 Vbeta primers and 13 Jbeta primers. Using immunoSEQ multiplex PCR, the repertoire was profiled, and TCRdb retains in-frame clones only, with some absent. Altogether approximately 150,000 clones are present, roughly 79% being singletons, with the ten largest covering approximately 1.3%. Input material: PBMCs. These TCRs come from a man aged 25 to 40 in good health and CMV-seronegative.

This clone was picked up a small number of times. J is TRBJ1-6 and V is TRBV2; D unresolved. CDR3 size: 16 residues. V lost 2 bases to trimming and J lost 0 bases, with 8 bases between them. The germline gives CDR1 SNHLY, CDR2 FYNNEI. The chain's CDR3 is CASSENSGSYNSPLHF. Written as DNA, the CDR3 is TGTGCCAGCAGTGAAAACAGTGGCTCCTATAATTCACCCCTCCACTTT.

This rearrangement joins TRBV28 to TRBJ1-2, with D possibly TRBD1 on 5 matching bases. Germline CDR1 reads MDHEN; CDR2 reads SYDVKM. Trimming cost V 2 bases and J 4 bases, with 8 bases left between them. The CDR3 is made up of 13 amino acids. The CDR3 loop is CASSLAGPYGYTF. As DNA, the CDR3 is TGTGCCAGCAGTTTAGCAGGGCCCTATGGCTACACCTTC.

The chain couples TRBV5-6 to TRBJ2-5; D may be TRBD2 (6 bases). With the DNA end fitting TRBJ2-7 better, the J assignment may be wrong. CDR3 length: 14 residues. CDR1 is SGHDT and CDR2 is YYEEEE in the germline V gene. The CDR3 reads CASSTGSLSYEQYF. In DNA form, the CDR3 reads TGTGCCAGCAGCACCGGGAGCCTCTCCTACGAGCAGTACTTC.

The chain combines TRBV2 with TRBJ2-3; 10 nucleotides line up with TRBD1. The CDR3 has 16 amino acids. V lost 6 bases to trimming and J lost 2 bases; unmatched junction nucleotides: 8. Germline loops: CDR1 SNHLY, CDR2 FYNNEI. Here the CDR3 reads CASSATGTGVTDTQYF. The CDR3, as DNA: TGTGCCAGCAGCGCCACCGGGACAGGGGTCACAGATACGCAGTATTTT. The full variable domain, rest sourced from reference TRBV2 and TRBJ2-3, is EPEVTQTPSHQVTQMGQEVILRCVPISNHLYFYWYRQILGQKVEFLVSFYNNEISEKSEIFDDQFSVERPDGSNFTLKIRSTKLEDSAMYFCASSATGTGVTDTQYFGPGTRLTVL.

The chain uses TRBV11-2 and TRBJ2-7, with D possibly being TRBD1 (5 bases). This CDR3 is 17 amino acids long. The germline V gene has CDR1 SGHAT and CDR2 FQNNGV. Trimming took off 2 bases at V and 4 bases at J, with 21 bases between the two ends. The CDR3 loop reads CASSLTSAGRWTYEQYF. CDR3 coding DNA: TGTGCCAGCAGCTTAACGTCGGCAGGGCGGTGGACATACGAGCAGTACTTC.

As DNA, the CDR3 is TGTGCCAGCAGTTCTACAGGGCCCCACCCCTCACGGCAGTACTTC. Protein product: CASSSTGPHPSRQYF. The chain employs TRBV28 and TRBJ2-7; tentatively, D is TRBD1 (6 bases). The CDR3 is 15 amino acids. V dropped 4 bases and J dropped 9 bases, with 22 bases sitting between them. The germline CDR1 and CDR2 sequences are MDHEN and SYDVKM.

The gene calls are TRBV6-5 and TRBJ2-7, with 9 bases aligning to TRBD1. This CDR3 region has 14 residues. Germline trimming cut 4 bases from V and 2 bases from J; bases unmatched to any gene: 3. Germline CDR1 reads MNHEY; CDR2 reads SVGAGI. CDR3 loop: CASSSRQGAYEQYF. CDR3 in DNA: TGTGCCAGCAGTTCAAGACAGGGGGCCTACGAGCAGTACTTC.

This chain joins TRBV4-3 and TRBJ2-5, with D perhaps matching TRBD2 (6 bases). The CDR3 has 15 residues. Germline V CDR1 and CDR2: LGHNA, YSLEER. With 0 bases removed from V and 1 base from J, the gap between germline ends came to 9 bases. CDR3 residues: CASSQDWDFQETQYF. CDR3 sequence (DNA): TGCGCCAGCAGCCAAGATTGGGACTTCCAAGAGACCCAGTACTTC.

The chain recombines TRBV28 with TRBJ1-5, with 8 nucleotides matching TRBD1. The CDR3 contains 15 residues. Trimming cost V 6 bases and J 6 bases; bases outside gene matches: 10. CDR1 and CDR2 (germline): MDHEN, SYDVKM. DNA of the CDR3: TGTGCCAGCAGGGGCTGGACAGGGTCAATTCAGCCCCAGCATTTT. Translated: CASRGWTGSIQPQHF.

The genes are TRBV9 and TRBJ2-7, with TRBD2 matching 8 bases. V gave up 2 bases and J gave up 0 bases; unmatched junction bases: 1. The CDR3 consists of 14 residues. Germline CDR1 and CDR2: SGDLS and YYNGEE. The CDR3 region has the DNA TGTGCCAGCAGCGTTAGCGGGACCTCCTACGAGCAGTACTTC. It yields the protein CASSVSGTSYEQYF.

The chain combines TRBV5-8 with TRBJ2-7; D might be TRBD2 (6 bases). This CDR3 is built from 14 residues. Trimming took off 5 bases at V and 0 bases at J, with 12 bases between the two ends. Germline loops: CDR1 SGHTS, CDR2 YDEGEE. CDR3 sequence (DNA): TGTGCCAGCAGGGATTCGGGAGCCTCCTACGAGCAGTACTTC. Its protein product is CASRDSGASYEQYF.

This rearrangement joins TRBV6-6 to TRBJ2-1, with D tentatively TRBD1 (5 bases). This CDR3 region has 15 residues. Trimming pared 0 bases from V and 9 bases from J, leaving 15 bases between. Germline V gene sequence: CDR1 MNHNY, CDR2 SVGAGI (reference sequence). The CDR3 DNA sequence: TGTGCCAGCAGTTACTCGTGGACAATGATGATTGAGCAGTTCTTC. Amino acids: CASSYSWTMMIEQFF.

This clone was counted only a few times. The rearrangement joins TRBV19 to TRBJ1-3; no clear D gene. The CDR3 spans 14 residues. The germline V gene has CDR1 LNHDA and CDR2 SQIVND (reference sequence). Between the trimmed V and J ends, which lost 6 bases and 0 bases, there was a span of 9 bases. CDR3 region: CASREGGSGNTIYF. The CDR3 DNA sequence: TGTGCCAGTAGGGAAGGAGGCTCTGGAAACACCATATATTTT.

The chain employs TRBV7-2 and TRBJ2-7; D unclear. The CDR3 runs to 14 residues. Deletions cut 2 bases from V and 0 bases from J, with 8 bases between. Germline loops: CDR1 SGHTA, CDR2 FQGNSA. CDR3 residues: CASSLSPPSYEQYF. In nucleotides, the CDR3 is TGTGCCAGCAGCTTATCTCCTCCCTCCTACGAGCAGTACTTC.

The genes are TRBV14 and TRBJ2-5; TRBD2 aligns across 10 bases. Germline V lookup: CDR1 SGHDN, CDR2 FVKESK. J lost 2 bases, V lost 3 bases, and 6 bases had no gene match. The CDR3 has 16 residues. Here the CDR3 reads CASSQNSGGTQETQYF. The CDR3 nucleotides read TGTGCCAGCAGCCAGAATAGCGGGGGGACACAAGAGACCCAGTACTTC.

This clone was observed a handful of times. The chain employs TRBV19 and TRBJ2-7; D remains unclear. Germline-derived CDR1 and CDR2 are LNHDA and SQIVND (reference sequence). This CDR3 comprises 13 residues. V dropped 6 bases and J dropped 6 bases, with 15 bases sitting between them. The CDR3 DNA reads TGTGCCAGTAGCATGGCCCCGGGTGGCGAGCAGTACTTC. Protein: CASSMAPGGEQYF.

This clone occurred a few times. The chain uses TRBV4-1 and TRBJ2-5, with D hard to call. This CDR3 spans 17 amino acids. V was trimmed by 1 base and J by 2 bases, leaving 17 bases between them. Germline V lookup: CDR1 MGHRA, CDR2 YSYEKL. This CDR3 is CASSQVPPPVYQETQYF. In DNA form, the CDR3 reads TGCGCCAGCAGCCAAGTCCCTCCGCCGGTCTATCAAGAGACCCAGTACTTC.

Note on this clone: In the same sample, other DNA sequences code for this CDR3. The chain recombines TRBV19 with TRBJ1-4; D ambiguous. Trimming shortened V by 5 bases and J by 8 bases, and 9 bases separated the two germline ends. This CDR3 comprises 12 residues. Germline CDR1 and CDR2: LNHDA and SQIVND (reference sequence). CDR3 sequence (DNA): TGTGCCAGTAGTTTCTTCAGGGAAAAACTGTTTTTT. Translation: CASSFFREKLFF.

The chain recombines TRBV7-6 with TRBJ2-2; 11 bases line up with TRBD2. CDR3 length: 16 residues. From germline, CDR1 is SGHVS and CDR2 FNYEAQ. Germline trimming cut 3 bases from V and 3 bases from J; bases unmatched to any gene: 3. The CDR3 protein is CASSLLAGGYTGELFF. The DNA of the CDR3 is TGTGCCAGCAGCTTGCTAGCGGGGGGCTACACCGGGGAGCTGTTTTTT.

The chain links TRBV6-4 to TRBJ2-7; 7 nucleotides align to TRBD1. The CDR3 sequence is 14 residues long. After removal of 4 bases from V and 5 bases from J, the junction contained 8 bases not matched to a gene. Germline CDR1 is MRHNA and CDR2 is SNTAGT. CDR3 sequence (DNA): TGTGCCAGCAGTGCAAAGACAGGGTCCCACGAGCAGTACTTC. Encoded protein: CASSAKTGSHEQYF.

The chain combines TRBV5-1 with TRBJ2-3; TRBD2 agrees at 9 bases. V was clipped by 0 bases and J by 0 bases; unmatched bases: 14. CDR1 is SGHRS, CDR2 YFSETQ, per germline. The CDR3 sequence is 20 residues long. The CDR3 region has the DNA TGCGCCAGCAGCTTGGCCGGGGTAGCGGGAGATCTACTAAGCACAGATACGCAGTATTTT. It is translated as CASSLAGVAGDLLSTDTQYF.

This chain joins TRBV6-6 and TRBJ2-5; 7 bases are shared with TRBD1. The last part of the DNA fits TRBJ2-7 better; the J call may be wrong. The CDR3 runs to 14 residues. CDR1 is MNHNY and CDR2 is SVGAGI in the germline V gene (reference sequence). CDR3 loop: CASRPQGFGYEQYF. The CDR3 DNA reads TGTGCCAGCAGACCACAGGGGTTTGGCTACGAGCAGTACTTC.

CDR3 in amino acids: CASSPRGGGTDTQYF. CDR3 coding DNA: TGTGCCAGCAGCCCGCGGGGTGGGGGGACAGATACGCAGTATTTT. This rearrangement joins TRBV9 to TRBJ2-3, with D perhaps TRBD2 (6 bases). The CDR3 spans 15 residues. V gave up 4 bases and J gave up 3 bases, with 15 bases separating them. CDR1 is SGDLS and CDR2 is YYNGEE in the germline V gene.

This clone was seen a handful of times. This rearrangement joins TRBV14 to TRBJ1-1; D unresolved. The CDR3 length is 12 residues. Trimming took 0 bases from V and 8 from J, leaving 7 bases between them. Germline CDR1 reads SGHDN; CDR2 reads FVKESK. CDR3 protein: CASSQDSREAFF. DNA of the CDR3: TGTGCCAGCAGCCAAGATAGCCGGGAAGCTTTCTTT.

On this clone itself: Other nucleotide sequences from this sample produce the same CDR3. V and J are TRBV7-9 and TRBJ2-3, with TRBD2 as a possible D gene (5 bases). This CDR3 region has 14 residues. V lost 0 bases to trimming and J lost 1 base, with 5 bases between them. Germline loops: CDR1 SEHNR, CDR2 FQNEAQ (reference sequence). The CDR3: CASSLASGTDTQYF. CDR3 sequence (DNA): TGTGCCAGCAGCTTAGCTAGCGGCACAGATACGCAGTATTTT. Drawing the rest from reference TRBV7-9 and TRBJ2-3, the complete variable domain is DTGVSQNPRHKITKRGQNVTFRCDPISEHNRLYWYRQTLGQGPEFLTYFQNEAQLEKSRLLSDRFSAERPKGSFSTLEIQRTEQGDSAMYLCASSLASGTDTQYFGPGTRLTVL.

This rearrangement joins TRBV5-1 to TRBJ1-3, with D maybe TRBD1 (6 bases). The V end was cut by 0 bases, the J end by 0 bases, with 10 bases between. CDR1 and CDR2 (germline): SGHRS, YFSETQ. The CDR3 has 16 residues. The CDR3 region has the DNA TGCGCCAGCAGCTTGGCCGGGACACCCTCTGGAAACACCATATATTTT. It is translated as CASSLAGTPSGNTIYF.

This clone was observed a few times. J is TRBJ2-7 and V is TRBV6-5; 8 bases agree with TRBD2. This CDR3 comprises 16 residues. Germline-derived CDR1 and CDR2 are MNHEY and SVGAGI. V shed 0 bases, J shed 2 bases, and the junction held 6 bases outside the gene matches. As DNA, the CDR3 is TGTGCCAGCAGTTACTCGGCGGGGGGCGATACCTACGAGCAGTACTTC. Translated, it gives CASSYSAGGDTYEQYF.

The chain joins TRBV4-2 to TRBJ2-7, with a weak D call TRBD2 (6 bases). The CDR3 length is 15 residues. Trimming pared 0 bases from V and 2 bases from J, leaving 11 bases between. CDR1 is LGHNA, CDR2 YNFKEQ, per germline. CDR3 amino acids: CASSQDGAGPYEQYF. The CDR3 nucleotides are TGTGCCAGCAGCCAAGATGGGGCGGGGCCCTACGAGCAGTACTTC.

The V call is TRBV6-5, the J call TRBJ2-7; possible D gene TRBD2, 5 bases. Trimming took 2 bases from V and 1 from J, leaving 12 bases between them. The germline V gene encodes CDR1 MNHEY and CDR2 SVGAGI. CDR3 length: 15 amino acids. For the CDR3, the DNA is TGTGCCAGCAGTTACCTCCCCCGGGGTTCCTACGAGCAGTACTTC. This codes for CASSYLPRGSYEQYF.